This T cell receptor beta chain is drawn from a study of shared clonotypes between healthy human individuals. The CDR3 is 14 amino acids. Germline CDR1 reads SGHAT; CDR2 reads FQNNGV. V was pared by 5 bases and J by 2 bases, with 12 bases between. Comment on this clone: The antigen is undetermined.

Assay: immunoSEQ multiplex PCR; the TCRdb copy retains only in-frame clones and omits some. The table has about 340,000 clones, less than 75% seen once; the top ten hold more than 9%. Study outcomes and limitations: Shared clonotypes across all four donors exceeded non-shared ones in generation probability.

The chain recombines TRBV11-2 with TRBJ2-5, with TRBD1 as a possible D gene (6 bases). The sequencing input was memory CD4+ T cells sorted from blood. Sample subset: CD45RA-negative fraction. The clonotype was recovered from a man aged 25 to 40 in good health. The CDR3 coding sequence is TGTGCCAGCAGCCCCCGGACAGCTCAAGAGACCCAGTACTTC. Amino acid sequence: CASSPRTAQETQYF.